A selection of T cell receptor beta chains follows, all from one sample in a study of T cell clones after liver transplantation. The method was immunoSEQ multiplex PCR; TCRdb's version includes in-frame clones alone and lacks a portion of them. This table has under 90,000 clones, 80% appearing once. The source material was CD4+ T cells from blood, sampled before liver transplant. Receptors originate from a human donor who received a liver transplant. Both conserved end residues are part of each CDR3. Fields, in order: V gene, J gene, clone size, D gene, CDR3 DNA, CDR3 protein. D genes are given only for firm matches. Size values are once, few and many counts, or a class for expanded clones, and some rows have none.

TRBV19	TRBJ1-3	-	TRBD1	TGTGCCAGTAGTATGGGACAGGGCCTCTCTGGAAACACCATATATTTT	CASSMGQGLSGNTIYF
TRBV9	TRBJ2-1	-	TRBD2	TGTGCCAGCAGCGCCGGGGGGGCTAGCGGGCACAATGAGCAGTTCTTC	CASSAGGASGHNEQFF
TRBV6-6	TRBJ2-5	-	TRBD1	TGTGCCAGCAGTCAAAGACAGGGGGCAGGAGAGACCCAGTACTTC	CASSQRQGAGETQYF
TRBV11-3	TRBJ2-1	few	TRBD2	TGTGCCAGCAGCACGGGACTAGCGGGGGGAAATGAGCAGTTCTTC	CASSTGLAGGNEQFF
TRBV29-1	TRBJ1-2	-	-	TGCAGCGTTGGAGGGGACCCAAACTCTAACTATGGCTACACCTTC	CSVGGDPNSNYGYTF
TRBV5-1	TRBJ1-4	-	TRBD1	TGCGCCAGCAGCTTACAGGGGTTCGGGGAAAAACTGTTTTTT	CASSLQGFGEKLFF
TRBV9	TRBJ1-4	-	TRBD1	TGTGCCAGCAGCGCGGGAGACGACAGGGATGAAAAACTGTTTTTT	CASSAGDDRDEKLFF
TRBV5-1	TRBJ2-7	-	-	TGCGCCAGCAGCTTAACCGCCGGGTCCTACGAGCAGTACTTC	CASSLTAGSYEQYF
TRBV7-9	TRBJ2-2	-	-	TGTGCCAGCAGCTTCTCCTGGACCGGGGAGCTGTTTTTT	CASSFSWTGELFF
TRBV11-2	TRBJ2-1	-	TRBD1	TGTGCCAGCAGCTTAGATAGGGACAGTCCCTACAATGAGCAGTTCTTC	CASSLDRDSPYNEQFF
TRBV7-8	TRBJ2-1	-	TRBD2	TGTGCCAGCAGCTTAACGACTAGCGGACCTATAAGCTCCTACAATGAGCAGTTCTTC	CASSLTTSGPISSYNEQFF
TRBV6-5	TRBJ1-2	few	-	TGTGCCAGCAGATTCGACAATAACTATGGCTACACCTTC	CASRFDNNYGYTF
TRBV5-1	TRBJ2-1	-	TRBD2	TGCGCCAGCAGCTTGGGAAGCGGGAGCTCCTACAATGAGCAGTTCTTC	CASSLGSGSSYNEQFF
TRBV28	TRBJ1-5	-	-	TGTGCCAGCAGTTTATTCGCGCCCAGGGACAATCAGCCCCAGCATTTT	CASSLFAPRDNQPQHF
TRBV28	TRBJ1-5	-	-	TGTGCCAGCCGCGGACGGAACAATCAGCCCCAGCATTTT	CASRGRNNQPQHF
TRBV28	TRBJ2-7	-	-	TGTGCCAGCAGTCGCTACGAGCAGTACTTC	CASSRYEQYF
TRBV4-2	TRBJ2-6	once	TRBD2	TGTGCCAGCAGCCAACTAGCGGGGAACTCTGGGGCCAACGTCCTGACTTTC	CASSQLAGNSGANVLTF
TRBV27	TRBJ2-7	once	TRBD2	TGTGCCAGCAGCGCGGGCCTAGCGGCCTACCACGACGAGCAGTACTTC	CASSAGLAAYHDEQYF
TRBV19	TRBJ1-2	-	-	TGTGCCAGTAGTATGGAGGGATTCGGCTACACCTTC	CASSMEGFGYTF
TRBV28	TRBJ1-3	-	TRBD1	TGTGCCAGCAGGACAGGGAGAAACACCATATATTTT	CASRTGRNTIYF
TRBV28	TRBJ1-1	-	-	TGTGCCAGCAAGGGACTGATAAACACTGAAGCTTTCTTT	CASKGLINTEAFF
TRBV10-1	TRBJ1-3	-	-	TGCGCCAGCAGTCCCTCGGGCCAGGGTCAAAACACCATATATTTT	CASSPSGQGQNTIYF
TRBV5-1	TRBJ2-7	few	-	TGCGCCAGCAGCTCCGGCTGGGGTACTAAGAAGAGCTCCTACGAGCAGTACTTC	CASSSGWGTKKSSYEQYF
TRBV2	TRBJ2-5	-	-	TGTGCCAGCAGTGAAGAAGGGAAAGGGAGTTTTGAGACCCAGTACTTC	CASSEEGKGSFETQYF
TRBV2	TRBJ1-1	-	-	TGTGCCAGCAACAGATTTAACACTGAAGCTTTCTTT	CASNRFNTEAFF
TRBV28	TRBJ2-7	medium-sized	-	TGTGCCAGCACCCTGGGGGCGGACCCCTACGAGCAGTACTTC	CASTLGADPYEQYF
TRBV5-1	TRBJ2-5	-	-	TGCGCCAGCAGCTTGGTTACGGGGGAAGAGACCCAGTACTTC	CASSLVTGEETQYF
TRBV19	TRBJ2-3	-	-	TGTGCCAGCGCGGTCCGGGACCTTGCCACAGATACGCAGTATTTT	CASAVRDLATDTQYF
TRBV27	TRBJ1-2	-	TRBD1	TGTGCCAGCAGTTCCACGACAGGGGTCTATGGCTACACCTTC	CASSSTTGVYGYTF
TRBV28	TRBJ2-1	once	TRBD2	TGTGCCAGCAGTACCCCAGGGGTAGCGGGAGCTCGGAATGAGCAGTTCTTC	CASSTPGVAGARNEQFF
TRBV7-8	TRBJ2-2	-	-	TGTGCCAGCAGCTCAAACACCGGGGAGCTGTTTTTT	CASSSNTGELFF
TRBV28	TRBJ2-3	-	TRBD2	TGTGCCAGCACGAGGGCGGGAGGTTTGGATACGCAGTATTTT	CASTRAGGLDTQYF
TRBV7-7	TRBJ2-1	few	-	TGTGCTAGCAGCTCAGGTTTATTGACGGGTGAGCAGTTCTTC	CASSSGLLTGEQFF
TRBV2	TRBJ2-7	-	-	TGTGCCAGCAGTGAAGTCGTCCGTCGGTACGAGCAGTACTTC	CASSEVVRRYEQYF
TRBV5-1	TRBJ2-2	-	-	TGCGCCAGCAGCGGGACACGGAACACCGGGGAGCTGTTTTTT	CASSGTRNTGELFF
TRBV5-4	TRBJ2-3	-	-	TGTGCCAGCAGCTTCACAGGTCCGGATACGCAGTATTTT	CASSFTGPDTQYF
TRBV14	TRBJ1-4	-	-	TGTGCCAGCAGCCAAGCGGGTGACTATGAAAAACTGTTTTTT	CASSQAGDYEKLFF
TRBV2	TRBJ2-7	-	TRBD1	TGTGCCAGCGCCGGGACAGGGGCCTTATCCTACGAGCAGTACTTC	CASAGTGALSYEQYF
TRBV6-1	TRBJ2-7	-	-	TGTGCCAGCAGTGAAACAGGGAGGTACGAGCAGTACTTC	CASSETGRYEQYF
TRBV5-1	TRBJ1-3	-	-	TGCGCCAGCAGCCCGGGGCTTCTCGTACGAAACACCATATATTTT	CASSPGLLVRNTIYF
TRBV11-1	TRBJ1-1	medium-sized	-	TGTGCCAGCAGCTTAGGTCGAATGAATGCTTTCTTT	CASSLGRMNAFF
TRBV7-2	TRBJ1-2	-	-	TGTGCCAGCAGCCCCGCCTCCGGGTCACAAACTCCCCCCTCCTATGGCTACACCTTC	CASSPASGSQTPPSYGYTF
TRBV28	TRBJ2-2	-	TRBD1	TGTGCCAGCAGACTCGGGACAGGGGGATTCACCGGGGAGCTGTTTTTT	CASRLGTGGFTGELFF
TRBV6-5	TRBJ1-4	-	-	TGTGCCTCGACTCCACTTAGTGGGGAAAAACTGTTTTTT	CASTPLSGEKLFF
TRBV14	TRBJ2-7	few	TRBD2	TGTGCCAGCAGCCGGGCTAGCGGGAGTGCGGAAGAGCAGTACTTC	CASSRASGSAEEQYF
TRBV7-9	TRBJ2-2	-	-	TGTGCCAGCAGCTTAGCCATTCAGAACACCGGGGAGCTGTTTTTT	CASSLAIQNTGELFF
TRBV5-1	TRBJ2-1	-	TRBD1	TGCGCCAGCAGCTTGAAACGGGACAGGGGGAAGAATGAGCAGTTCTTC	CASSLKRDRGKNEQFF
TRBV28	TRBJ2-3	-	-	TGTGCCAGCAGTTTACCCCTGACTGAAGCGCGCACAGATACGCAGTATTTT	CASSLPLTEARTDTQYF